Below, 21 T cell receptor beta chains from the same sample are listed, as sequenced in a study of T cell repertoires in cytomegalovirus infection. From the reads, TCRdb called clonotypes with MiXCR, one entry per CDR3 protein. The sample lists roughly 760,000 distinct CDR3 sequences, about 40% occurring once. Sequenced input: PBMCs. Source of these receptors: a human donor in good health (CMV status not recorded). Some clones in this sample may be carry-over from other donors' samples.

This chain connects TRBV6-6 to TRBJ1-1; D is undetermined. Germline V CDR1 and CDR2: MNHNY, SVGAGI (reference sequence). The CDR3 has 15 residues. V gave up 7 bases and J gave up 0 bases, with 15 bases separating them. CDR3 bases: TGTGCCAGCATCCCAGAGTATTACTTGAACACTGAAGCTTTCTTT. This codes for CASIPEYYLNTEAFF.

V and J are TRBV11-2 and TRBJ2-2; the D gene is possibly TRBD1 (5 bases). The CDR3 has 15 residues. V lost 0 bases to trimming and J lost 7 bases, with 12 bases between them. Germline V gene lookup returns CDR1 SGHAT and CDR2 FQNNGV. CDR3 sequence (DNA): TGTGCCAGCAGCTTAGACGCAGGGATGAACGGGGAGCTGTTTTTT. Translated: CASSLDAGMNGELFF.

At least ten counts were recorded for this clonotype. V usage is TRBV7-9 and J usage is TRBJ2-2, with TRBD2 identical over 12 bases. Germline loops: CDR1 SEHNR, CDR2 FQNEAQ (reference sequence). V shed 3 bases and J 5 bases; nucleotides not matched to a gene: 1. The CDR3 consists of 15 residues. Here the CDR3 reads CASSFGTSGTGELFF. As DNA, the CDR3 is TGTGCCAGCAGCTTTGGGACTAGCGGGACCGGGGAGCTGTTTTTT.

The V gene is TRBV19, the J gene TRBJ2-7; a weak D match, TRBD1 (6 bases). The CDR3 is 13 residues long. Germline CDR1 and CDR2: LNHDA and SQIVND (reference sequence). V lost 9 bases to trimming and J lost 1 base, with 13 bases between them. In DNA form, the CDR3 reads TGTGCCAGCACGGACAGCACATCCTACGAGCAGTACTTC. It encodes CASTDSTSYEQYF.

This rearrangement joins TRBV28 to TRBJ1-2; D is unresolved. Germline V gives CDR1 MDHEN, CDR2 SYDVKM. CDR3 size: 16 residues. Trimming cost V 6 bases and J 0 bases, with 17 bases left between them. This CDR3 reads CASSPLKRGTNYGYTF. The CDR3 bases are TGTGCCAGCAGCCCTTTGAAGAGAGGAACTAACTATGGCTACACCTTC.

The V and J genes are TRBV7-9 and TRBJ2-3; D may be TRBD2 (6 bases). In germline, CDR1 is SEHNR, CDR2 FQNEAQ (reference sequence). CDR3 length: 15 residues. V gave up 1 base and J gave up 5 bases, with 13 bases separating them. CDR3 nucleotide sequence: TGTGCCAGCAGCTTAGGGCGGGGAGCGGTAGATACGCAGTATTTT. The encoded protein is CASSLGRGAVDTQYF.

This clonotype came up a few times. The V call is TRBV20-1, the J call TRBJ2-6, with 7 bases fitting TRBD1. This CDR3 contains 18 residues. After removal of 0 bases from V and 0 bases from J, the junction contained 8 bases not matched to a gene. Germline values: CDR1 DFQATT, CDR2 SNEGSKA (reference sequence). CDR3 nucleotides: TGCAGTGCTAGAGATCCGGGCAGGGGGAGCTCTGGGGCCAACGTCCTGACTTTC. This gives the protein CSARDPGRGSSGANVLTF.

CDR3 sequence reads: CASSPRTGSNTGELFF. In nucleotides, the CDR3 is TGTGCCAGTAGTCCAAGGACAGGGTCGAACACCGGGGAGCTGTTTTTT. This chain connects TRBV19 to TRBJ2-2; the match to TRBD1 covers 8 bases. With V trimmed by 5 bases and J by 0 bases, 5 bases remained unmatched. Looked up from germline, CDR1 is LNHDA and CDR2 is SQIVND (reference sequence). CDR3 size: 16 residues.

The chain recombines TRBV28 with TRBJ2-5, with D perhaps assigned TRBD1 or TRBD2 (6 bases each). With 6 bases removed from V and 4 bases from J, the gap between germline ends came to 18 bases. The CDR3 is 15 amino acids. Germline values: CDR1 MDHEN, CDR2 SYDVKM. This CDR3 reads CASSHVRGGRETQYF. The CDR3, as DNA: TGTGCCAGCAGCCACGTCAGAGGGGGGAGAGAGACCCAGTACTTC. Combining the CDR3 with reference TRBV28 and TRBJ2-5 gives the whole variable domain DVKVTQSSRYLVKRTGEKVFLECVQDMDHENMFWYRQDPGLGLRLIYFSYDVKMKEKGDIPEGYSVSREKKERFSLILESASTNQTSMYLCASSHVRGGRETQYFGPGTRLLVL.

Only a few counts were recorded for this clonotype. The chain combines TRBV7-9 with TRBJ2-7; 7 bases are a match to TRBD2. With 5 bases clipped from V and 2 bases from J, the junction kept 15 bases outside the gene matches. Germline CDR1 reads SEHNR; CDR2 reads FQNEAQ (reference sequence). The CDR3 loop spans 17 amino acids. The CDR3, as DNA: TGTGCCAGCAGCCCCAGCGGGGAGTATGGGAACACCTACGAGCAGTACTTC. This encodes CASSPSGEYGNTYEQYF.

The CDR3 DNA reads as TGTGCCAGCAGCTTAGAGGCCGGGACTACCCTCGGGACCCAGTACTTC. Translated, it gives CASSLEAGTTLGTQYF. The rearrangement joins TRBV7-6 to TRBJ2-5, with 7 positions matching TRBD2. V shed 1 base, J shed 7 bases, and the junction held 12 bases outside the gene matches. Germline V gene data show CDR1 as SGHVS and CDR2 as FNYEAQ. The CDR3 loop spans 16 amino acids.

The chain uses TRBV29-1 and TRBJ1-1; D not resolved. The CDR3 runs to 13 residues. Germline V gene sequence: CDR1 SQVTM, CDR2 ANQGSEA. V dropped 1 base and J dropped 1 base, with 7 bases sitting between them. The CDR3 is CSVEGGANTEAFF. CDR3 bases: TGCAGCGTTGAAGGAGGCGCGAACACTGAAGCTTTCTTT.

In this sample, this clonotype turned up a few times. The CDR3 bases are TGTGCCAGCAGCTTTCGTAGCGGGATAGTTAATCGCAATGAGCAGTTCTTC. As protein: CASSFRSGIVNRNEQFF. The V call is TRBV7-2, the J call TRBJ2-1; 8 bases are shared with TRBD2. This CDR3 has 17 residues. The ends lost 3 bases at V and 6 bases at J; junction bases unmatched: 13. The germline V gene has CDR1 SGHTA and CDR2 FQGNSA.

This clonotype was counted only a few times. The chain uses TRBV7-6 and TRBJ1-4; no clear D gene. Trimming pared 5 bases from V and 5 bases from J, leaving 9 bases between. The V gene's germline CDR1 is SGHVS and CDR2 FNYEAQ. This CDR3 comprises 13 residues. The CDR3: CASSPEGNEKLFF. The CDR3 nucleotides are TGTGCCAGCAGCCCTGAGGGAAATGAAAAACTGTTTTTT.

This clonotype was found many times. This chain links TRBV6-1 with TRBJ2-3, with 7 bases aligning to TRBD1. Germline assignment: CDR1 MNHNS and CDR2 SASEGT. V lost 3 bases to trimming and J lost 4 bases; unmatched junction nucleotides: 7. This CDR3 is 15 amino acids long. The CDR3 region is CASSERDSGSDTQYF. CDR3 DNA: TGTGCCAGCAGTGAGAGGGACAGTGGGTCAGATACGCAGTATTTT.

The V and J genes are TRBV28 and TRBJ2-4; D not resolved. V lost 4 bases, J lost 0 bases, and 16 bases lay in between. The CDR3 has 17 amino acids. Germline V CDR1 and CDR2: MDHEN, SYDVKM. CDR3 DNA sequence: TGTGCCAGCAGTTCCCCAGACGAGACCCTAGCCAAAAACATTCAGTACTTC. Its protein product is CASSSPDETLAKNIQYF.

This sequence joins TRBV10-3 and TRBJ1-2; D perhaps matches TRBD1 (5 bases). This CDR3 spans 14 amino acids. V was trimmed by 8 bases and J by 3 bases, leaving 16 bases between them. CDR1 is ENHRY, CDR2 SYGVKD, per germline. The CDR3 is CAIAGLRADYGYTF. CDR3 nucleotide sequence: TGTGCCATCGCTGGCCTCAGGGCGGACTATGGCTACACCTTC.

V gene TRBV7-8 combines with J gene TRBJ1-1; the match to TRBD1 covers 8 bases. CDR1 and CDR2 from the germline V gene are SGHVS and FQNEAQ. Unmatched junction bases numbered 15, after V lost 3 bases and J lost 0 bases. The CDR3 is 19 residues long. This CDR3 is CASSFAGIGVQGVNTEAFF. CDR3 nucleotide sequence: TGTGCCAGCAGCTTCGCGGGGATTGGGGTACAGGGGGTGAACACTGAAGCTTTCTTT.

The chain uses TRBV7-2 and TRBJ2-2, with 10 positions matching TRBD2. CDR1 is SGHTA and CDR2 is FQGNSA in the germline V gene. J was trimmed by 3 bases and V by 3 bases; bases with no gene match: 7. The CDR3 consists of 17 residues. The CDR3 DNA follows: TGTGCCAGCAGCTTTCTCCTAGCGGGGGAGCACACCGGGGAGCTGTTTTTT. Amino acid sequence: CASSFLLAGEHTGELFF.

This chain links TRBV19 with TRBJ2-6; the D gene is possibly TRBD1 (5 bases). The V and J ends lost 9 bases and 2 bases respectively, with 11 bases between them. In germline, CDR1 is LNHDA, CDR2 SQIVND (reference sequence). CDR3 length: 14 residues. CDR3 DNA: TGTGCCAGCAGGGATCTAACTGGGGCCAACGTCCTGACTTTC. Protein: CASRDLTGANVLTF.

This clonotype has ten or more counts. V is TRBV29-1 and J is TRBJ1-1; tentatively, D is TRBD1 (6 bases). V dropped 7 bases and J dropped 1 base, with 10 bases sitting between them. This CDR3 is built from 12 residues. From germline, CDR1 is SQVTM and CDR2 ANQGSEA. Written as DNA, the CDR3 is TGCAGCGGCCGGACAGCGAACACTGAAGCTTTCTTT. This gives the protein CSGRTANTEAFF.